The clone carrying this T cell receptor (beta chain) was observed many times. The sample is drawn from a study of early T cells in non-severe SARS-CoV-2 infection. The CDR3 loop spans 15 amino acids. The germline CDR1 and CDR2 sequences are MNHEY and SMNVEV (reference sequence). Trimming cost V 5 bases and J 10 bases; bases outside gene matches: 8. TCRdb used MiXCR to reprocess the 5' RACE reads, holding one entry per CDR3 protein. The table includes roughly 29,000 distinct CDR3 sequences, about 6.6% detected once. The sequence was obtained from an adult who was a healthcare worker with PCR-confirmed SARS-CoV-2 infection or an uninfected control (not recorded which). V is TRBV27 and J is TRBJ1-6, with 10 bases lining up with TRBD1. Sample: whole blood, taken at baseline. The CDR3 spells CASSPRDRGGSPLHF. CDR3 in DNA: TGTGCCAGCAGTCCGAGGGACAGGGGAGGCTCACCCCTCCACTTT.